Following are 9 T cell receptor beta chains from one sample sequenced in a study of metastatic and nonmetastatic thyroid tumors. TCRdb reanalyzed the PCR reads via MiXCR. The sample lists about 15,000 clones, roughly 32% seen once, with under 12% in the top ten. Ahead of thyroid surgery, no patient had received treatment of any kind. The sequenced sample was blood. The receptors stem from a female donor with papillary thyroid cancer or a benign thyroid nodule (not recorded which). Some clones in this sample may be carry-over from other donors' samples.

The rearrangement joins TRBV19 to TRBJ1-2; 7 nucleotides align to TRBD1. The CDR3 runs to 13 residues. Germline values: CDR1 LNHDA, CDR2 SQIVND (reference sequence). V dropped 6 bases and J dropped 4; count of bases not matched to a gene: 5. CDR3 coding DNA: TGTGCCAGTAGATACAGGGGCGCCTATGGCTACACCTTC. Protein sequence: CASRYRGAYGYTF.

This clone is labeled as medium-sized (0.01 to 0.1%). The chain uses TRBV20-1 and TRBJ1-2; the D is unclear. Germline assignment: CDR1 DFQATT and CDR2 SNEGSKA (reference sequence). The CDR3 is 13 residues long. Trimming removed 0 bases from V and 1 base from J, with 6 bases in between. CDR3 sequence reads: CSARDINNYGYTF. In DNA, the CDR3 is TGCAGTGCTAGAGATATCAATAACTATGGCTACACCTTC.

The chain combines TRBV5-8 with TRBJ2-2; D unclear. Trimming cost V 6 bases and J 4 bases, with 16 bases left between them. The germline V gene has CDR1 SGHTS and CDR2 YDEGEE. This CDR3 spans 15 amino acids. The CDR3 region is CASISNEVATGELFF. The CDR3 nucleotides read TGTGCCAGCATCTCTAATGAGGTGGCCACCGGGGAGCTGTTTTTT.

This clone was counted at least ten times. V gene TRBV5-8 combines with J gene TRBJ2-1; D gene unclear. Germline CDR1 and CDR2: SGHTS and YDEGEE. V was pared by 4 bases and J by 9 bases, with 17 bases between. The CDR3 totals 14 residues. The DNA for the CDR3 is TGTGCCAGCAGCCCAACCGGCCTCTGGGGTGAGCAGTTCTTC. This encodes CASSPTGLWGEQFF.

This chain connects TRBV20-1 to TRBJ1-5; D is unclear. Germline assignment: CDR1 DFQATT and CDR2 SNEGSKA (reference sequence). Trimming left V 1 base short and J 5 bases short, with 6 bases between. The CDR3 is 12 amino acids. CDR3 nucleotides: TGCAGTGCTAGAGGGGTTTATCAGCCCCAGCATTTT. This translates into CSARGVYQPQHF.

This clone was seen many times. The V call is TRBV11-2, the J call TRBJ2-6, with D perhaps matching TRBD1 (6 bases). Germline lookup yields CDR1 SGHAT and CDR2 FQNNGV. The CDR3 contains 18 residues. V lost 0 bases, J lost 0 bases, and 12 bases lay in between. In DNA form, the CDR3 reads TGTGCCAGCAGCTTAGATATTCAGGGGAGCTCTGGGGCCAACGTCCTGACTTTC. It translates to CASSLDIQGSSGANVLTF.

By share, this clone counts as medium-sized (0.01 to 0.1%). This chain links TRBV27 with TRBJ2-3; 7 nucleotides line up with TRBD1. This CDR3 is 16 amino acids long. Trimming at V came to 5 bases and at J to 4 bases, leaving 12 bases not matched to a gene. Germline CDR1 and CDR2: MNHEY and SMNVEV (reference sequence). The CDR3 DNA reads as TGTGCCAGCAGTCCTGGGACAGATTGGGCATCAGATACGCAGTATTTT. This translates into CASSPGTDWASDTQYF.

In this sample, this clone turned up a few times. The CDR3 is CASSPRYQMNTEAFF. DNA of the CDR3: TGTGCCAGTAGTCCGCGATATCAAATGAACACTGAAGCTTTCTTT. V is TRBV19 and J is TRBJ1-1; D unclear. Looked up from germline, CDR1 is LNHDA and CDR2 is SQIVND (reference sequence). The V end lost 5 bases, the J end lost 0 bases, and 13 bases lay between the germline ends. The CDR3 extends over 15 amino acids.

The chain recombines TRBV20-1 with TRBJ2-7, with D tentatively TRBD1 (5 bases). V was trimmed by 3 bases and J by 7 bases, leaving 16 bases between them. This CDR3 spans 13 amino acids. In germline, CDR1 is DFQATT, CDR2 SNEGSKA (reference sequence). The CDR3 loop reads CSAREQGDWEQYF. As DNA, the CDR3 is TGCAGTGCTAGGGAGCAGGGTGACTGGGAGCAGTACTTC.